These 24 T cell receptor beta chains were all obtained from the same sample, sequenced in a study of cytomegalovirus exposure and HLA in healthy donors. PCR involved 60 Vbeta and 13 Jbeta primers. Clones were sequenced by immunoSEQ multiplex PCR, and TCRdb holds only the in-frame ones, with some missing. The sample holds 100,000 to 150,000 clones, roughly 78% seen once. Material: PBMCs. These receptors all come from a woman aged 40 to 50 in good health and CMV-seronegative.

The gene calls are TRBV6-1 and TRBJ2-7, with no clear D. V was pared by 2 bases and J by 4 bases, with 12 bases between. CDR1 is MNHNS, CDR2 SASEGT, per germline. The CDR3 is made up of 14 amino acids. In DNA form, the CDR3 reads TGTGCCAGCAGTGAATTCGAGCCCCCATACGAGCAGTACTTC. It encodes CASSEFEPPYEQYF.

The rearrangement links TRBV2 to TRBJ1-5, with 9 positions matching TRBD1. J lost 0 bases, V lost 5 bases, and 8 bases had no gene match. This CDR3 spans 17 amino acids. Germline-derived CDR1 and CDR2 are SNHLY and FYNNEI. DNA of the CDR3: TGTGCCAGCAGTCAAAACAGGGGGCAAGGTAGCAATCAGCCCCAGCATTTT. It specifies CASSQNRGQGSNQPQHF.

This clone appeared once. This chain uses TRBV28 with TRBJ1-1, with D perhaps matching TRBD1 (6 bases). The V and J ends lost 6 bases and 0 bases respectively, with 14 bases between them. CDR3 size: 15 residues. CDR1 and CDR2 (germline): MDHEN, SYDVKM. The CDR3 sequence: CASSIRGFMNTEAFF. CDR3 coding DNA: TGTGCCAGCAGCATCAGGGGATTCATGAACACTGAAGCTTTCTTT.

The chain couples TRBV5-1 to TRBJ1-1, with a possible D match to TRBD1 (6 bases). The CDR3 length is 14 residues. Trimming shortened V by 0 bases and J by 3 bases, and 9 bases separated the two germline ends. Germline V gives CDR1 SGHRS, CDR2 YFSETQ. The CDR3 DNA reads TGCGCCAGCAGCTTGGCCGAGGGGGACACTGAAGCTTTCTTT. This codes for CASSLAEGDTEAFF.

The rearrangement links TRBV2 to TRBJ1-4; 7 bases line up with TRBD1. Per germline, CDR1 SNHLY and CDR2 FYNNEI. The CDR3 loop spans 13 amino acids. The ends lost 9 bases at V and 0 bases at J; junction bases unmatched: 1. CDR3 sequence reads: CASTGATNEKLFF. The DNA for the CDR3 is TGTGCCAGTACAGGGGCAACTAATGAAAAACTGTTTTTT. Supplemented by reference TRBV2 and TRBJ1-4, the full variable domain reads EPEVTQTPSHQVTQMGQEVILRCVPISNHLYFYWYRQILGQKVEFLVSFYNNEISEKSEIFDDQFSVERPDGSNFTLKIRSTKLEDSAMYFCASTGATNEKLFFGSGTQLSVL.

This clone was seen a handful of times. This sequence joins TRBV6-1 and TRBJ1-6; D possibly corresponds to TRBD1 (6 bases). Trimming took 8 bases from V and 9 from J, leaving 17 bases between them. CDR1 is MNHNS, CDR2 SASEGT, per germline. The CDR3 length is 14 residues. The CDR3: CASAAGDNPSPLHF. For the CDR3, the DNA is TGTGCCAGCGCGGCAGGGGATAACCCTTCACCCCTCCACTTT.

The chain uses TRBV18 and TRBJ1-1; 7 bases are shared with TRBD1. CDR1 is KGHSH, CDR2 LQKENI, per germline. After removal of 8 bases from V and 1 base from J, the junction contained 4 bases not matched to a gene. The CDR3 loop spans 13 amino acids. The CDR3 is CASTGQANTEAFF. The CDR3 DNA sequence: TGTGCCAGCACCGGACAGGCGAACACTGAAGCTTTCTTT.

The rearrangement uses TRBV7-6 and TRBJ2-1, with 10 bases identical to TRBD2. There are 16 residues in the CDR3. The germline CDR1 and CDR2 sequences are SGHVS and FNYEAQ. Unmatched junction bases numbered 10, after V lost 1 base and J lost 10 bases. The CDR3: CASSLEASGSSREQFF. The CDR3 DNA sequence: TGTGCCAGCAGCTTAGAGGCTAGCGGGAGCTCGAGGGAGCAGTTCTTC.

CDR3 in amino acids: CASSRLGGVGGTGELFF. CDR3 nucleotides: TGTGCCAGCAGTCGGTTGGGCGGGGTCGGCGGCACCGGGGAGCTGTTTTTT. This rearrangement joins TRBV11-3 to TRBJ2-2; a weak D match, TRBD2 (6 bases). The V and J ends lost 6 bases and 4 bases respectively, with 21 bases between them. CDR3 size: 17 residues. Germline values: CDR1 SGHNT, CDR2 YENEEA. Full variable domain (remainder filled in from reference TRBV11-3 and TRBJ2-2): EAGVVQSPRYKIIEKKQPVAFWCNPISGHNTLYWYLQNLGQGPELLIRYENEEAVDDSQLPKDRFSAERLKGVDSTLKIQPAELGDSAVYLCASSRLGGVGGTGELFFGEGSRLTVL.

The J gene is TRBJ1-2, the V gene TRBV18; 12 positions match TRBD1. The V gene's germline CDR1 is KGHSH and CDR2 LQKENI. This CDR3 comprises 16 residues. Trimming removed 0 bases from V and 6 bases from J; junction bases left unmatched: 5. CDR3 loop: CASSPPKGQGANGYTF. The DNA for the CDR3 is TGTGCCAGCTCACCACCTAAGGGACAGGGGGCGAATGGCTACACCTTC.

The genes are TRBV11-2 and TRBJ1-1; D not certain. The V gene's germline CDR1 is SGHAT and CDR2 FQNNGV. V was pared by 3 bases and J by 1 base, with 6 bases between. The CDR3 extends over 13 amino acids. The CDR3 DNA reads TGTGCCAGCAGCTTTACAGCGAACACTGAAGCTTTCTTT. The encoded protein is CASSFTANTEAFF.

The rearrangement uses TRBV18 and TRBJ2-7; 9 bases match TRBD1. Germline V lookup: CDR1 KGHSH, CDR2 LQKENI. CDR3 length equals 15 residues. V lost 0 bases, J lost 3 bases, and 3 bases stayed unmatched. The DNA for the CDR3 is TGTGCCAGCTCACCACCACAGGGACAGGGCTACGAGCAGTACTTC. This codes for CASSPPQGQGYEQYF.

V usage is TRBV27 and J usage is TRBJ2-7, with TRBD2 matching over 8 bases. V trimming: 3 bases; J trimming: 1 base; junction bases outside the gene matches: 5. Germline CDR1 and CDR2: MNHEY and SMNVEV (reference sequence). This CDR3 spans 15 amino acids. CDR3: CASSFLGTSSYEQYF. The CDR3 DNA follows: TGTGCCAGCAGTTTTCTGGGGACTAGTTCCTACGAGCAGTACTTC.

The CDR3 region is CASSLSGVNTEAFF. CDR3 DNA: TGTGCCAGCAGCTTATCAGGGGTGAACACTGAAGCTTTCTTT. The J gene is TRBJ1-1, the V gene TRBV7-9; D might be TRBD1 (6 bases). V was trimmed by 2 bases and J by 0 bases, leaving 7 bases between them. CDR3 length equals 14 residues. From germline, CDR1 is SEHNR and CDR2 FQNEAQ (reference sequence).

The chain recombines TRBV11-2 with TRBJ2-3, with D perhaps matching TRBD2 (6 bases). Germline V gene lookup returns CDR1 SGHAT and CDR2 FQNNGV. The CDR3 length is 17 residues. V lost 1 base and J lost 6, with 20 bases in between. The CDR3 sequence is CASSLGRRDFRRDTQYF. Written as DNA, the CDR3 is TGTGCCAGCAGCTTAGGAAGACGGGACTTCCGAAGGGATACGCAGTATTTT.

V and J are TRBV9 and TRBJ2-1; TRBD1 matches at 9 bases. Germline CDR1 reads SGDLS; CDR2 reads YYNGEE. J was trimmed by 6 bases and V by 2 bases; bases with no gene match: 6. The CDR3 runs 15 residues. CDR3 protein: CASSVRDRVGNEQFF. The CDR3 nucleotides are TGTGCCAGCAGCGTGCGGGACAGGGTAGGCAATGAGCAGTTCTTC.

The V and J genes are TRBV4-1 and TRBJ1-1; 9 bases are a match to TRBD1. J lost 5 bases, V lost 3 bases, and 13 bases had no gene match. Germline V gene sequence: CDR1 MGHRA, CDR2 YSYEKL. This CDR3 comprises 17 residues. The CDR3 loop is CASSQTPGQGAKTEAFF. The CDR3, as DNA: TGCGCCAGCAGCCAGACGCCGGGACAGGGCGCGAAGACTGAAGCTTTCTTT.

The rearrangement uses TRBV28 and TRBJ1-1, with D maybe TRBD1 (6 bases). The length of the CDR3 is 15 residues. Germline loops: CDR1 MDHEN, CDR2 SYDVKM. V lost 5 bases to trimming and J lost 3 bases, with 16 bases between them. The CDR3 sequence is CASSPPGAADTEAFF. The CDR3 DNA reads as TGTGCCAGCAGTCCCCCAGGGGCAGCGGACACTGAAGCTTTCTTT.

This chain links TRBV27 with TRBJ2-1; 10 nucleotides agree with TRBD1. The V and J ends lost 6 bases and 0 bases, in that order; junction bases with no gene match: 5. This CDR3 spans 16 amino acids. Per germline, CDR1 MNHEY and CDR2 SMNVEV (reference sequence). In DNA, the CDR3 is TGTGCCAGCAGAATGAGGACAGGGGGCTCCTACAATGAGCAGTTCTTC. As protein: CASRMRTGGSYNEQFF.

The sample holds one count of this clone. The genes are TRBV9 and TRBJ2-3, with unresolved D. CDR1 and CDR2 (germline): SGDLS, YYNGEE. The CDR3 sequence is 13 residues long. V lost 0 bases to trimming and J lost 4 bases, with 6 bases between them. Here the CDR3 DNA reads TGTGCCAGCAGCGTAGACTGGTCAGATACGCAGTATTTT. Amino acid sequence: CASSVDWSDTQYF.

The chain joins TRBV6-1 to TRBJ1-1; a possible D gene is TRBD1 (5 bases). From germline, CDR1 is MNHNS and CDR2 SASEGT. V lost 7 bases, J lost 1 base, and 16 bases lay in between. This CDR3 has 15 amino acids. CDR3 in DNA: TGTGCCAGCACCCCGGGGGGGTCTAGGAACACTGAAGCTTTCTTT. Translating gives CASTPGGSRNTEAFF.

The rearrangement links TRBV10-2 to TRBJ2-2; D might be TRBD1 (6 bases). Germline lookup yields CDR1 WSHSY and CDR2 SAAADI. This CDR3 spans 14 amino acids. V was shortened by 8 bases and J by 1 base, with 11 bases between the two germline ends. In nucleotides, the CDR3 is TGCGCCAGCCGGACAGCGGAGAACACCGGGGAGCTGTTTTTT. Its protein product is CASRTAENTGELFF.

The V and J genes are TRBV15 and TRBJ2-5, with D possibly matching TRBD2 (6 bases). The J call may be wrong; the DNA end is better matched by TRBJ2-7. Looked up from germline, CDR1 is LNHNV and CDR2 is YYDKDF (reference sequence). The CDR3 has 14 amino acids. The DNA for the CDR3 is TGTGCCACCAGCAGAGTTGGGGAGGCCTACGAGCAGTACTTC. Translated: CATSRVGEAYEQYF.

DNA for the CDR3: TGTGCCAGCAGCCCGGACTCCTCATTAACCTCCTACGAGCAGTACTTC. Amino acid sequence: CASSPDSSLTSYEQYF. This chain connects TRBV11-3 to TRBJ2-7, with a tentative D call TRBD2 (5 bases). The CDR3 runs to 16 residues. Trimming left V 5 bases short and J 0 bases short, with 17 bases between. Germline CDR1 SGHNT, CDR2 YENEEA.